These 19 T cell receptor beta chains were all obtained from the same sample, sequenced in a study of blood T cell repertoires in COVID-19. Produced via immunoSEQ multiplex PCR; TCRdb's table is partial and in-frame only. The sample includes more than 110,000 clones, about 86% of them seen just once. Sequenced input: peripheral blood. These TCRs come from a woman in her forties with acute or convalescent COVID-19.

The genes are TRBV5-3 and TRBJ2-1; D perhaps matches TRBD2 (6 bases). TRBV5-3 is assigned to the ORF class and has an uncertain function. This CDR3 is 15 amino acids long. Trimming cost V 7 bases and J 6 bases, with 20 bases left between them. In DNA, the CDR3 is TGTGCCAGATTGTCGGGGGTCCATGTCGGCAATGAGCAGTTCTTC. It codes for CARLSGVHVGNEQFF.

The gene calls are TRBV7-8 and TRBJ1-1; 8 bases align to TRBD1. Germline CDR1 reads SGHVS; CDR2 reads FQNEAQ. The V and J ends lost 4 bases and 0 bases, in that order; junction bases with no gene match: 7. The CDR3 has 16 residues. CDR3 amino acids: CASSSGQGLLNTEAFF. CDR3 sequence (DNA): TGTGCCAGCAGCTCCGGACAGGGCCTACTGAACACTGAAGCTTTCTTT.

The V gene is TRBV5-4, the J gene TRBJ2-5; 7 bases are shared with TRBD2. The CDR3 sequence is 13 residues long. The germline CDR1 and CDR2 sequences are SGHNT and YYREEE (reference sequence). J gave up 3 bases and V 4 bases, and 3 bases lay outside the gene matches. CDR3 sequence (DNA): TGTGCCAGCAGCCAAGGGACTAAAGAGACCCAGTACTTC. Amino acids: CASSQGTKETQYF.

This chain uses TRBV7-9 with TRBJ1-3; 7 bases agree with TRBD1. Germline V gives CDR1 SEHNR, CDR2 FQNEAQ (reference sequence). The length of the CDR3 is 18 residues. The V gene end was trimmed by 4 bases and the J gene end by 0 bases; junction bases not matched to a gene: 12. The CDR3 DNA reads as TGTGCCAGCAGCTCTCTCTCGTTGACAGGGAGCTCTGGAAACACCATATATTTT. Translation gives CASSSLSLTGSSGNTIYF.

The chain employs TRBV7-8 and TRBJ2-7; 11 bases align to TRBD2. Germline-derived CDR1 and CDR2 are SGHVS and FQNEAQ. Trimming took 0 bases from V and 0 from J; bases not matched to a gene: 19. The CDR3 spans 22 residues. CDR3 nucleotide sequence: TGTGCCAGCAGCTTAGCTCTCACAATAGGTGATAGCGGGAGGGCCGTCTCCTACGAGCAGTACTTC. Translating it yields CASSLALTIGDSGRAVSYEQYF.

The chain recombines TRBV3-1 (or the pseudogene TRBV3-2) with TRBJ2-2, with unresolved D. The germline V and J ends were trimmed by 0 bases and 5 bases, with 7 bases remaining between them. The germline V gene encodes CDR1 LGHDT and CDR2 YNNKEL (reference sequence). The CDR3 sequence is 14 residues long. The CDR3 DNA sequence: TGTGCCAGCAGCCAAGAGCAGAGGACCGGGGAGCTGTTTTTT. Amino acid sequence: CASSQEQRTGELFF.

This chain joins TRBV6-2 or TRBV6-3 and TRBJ1-1; the match to TRBD1 covers 7 bases. The CDR3 covers 15 residues. Trimming cost V 4 bases and J 5 bases; bases outside gene matches: 10. Per germline, CDR1 MNHEY and CDR2 SVGEGT. Here the CDR3 reads CASSSATGRATEAFF. The CDR3 nucleotides read TGTGCCAGCAGTTCTGCGACAGGGCGGGCGACTGAAGCTTTCTTT.

The rearrangement uses TRBV9 and TRBJ1-6, with 8 bases fitting TRBD1. Per the germline V gene, CDR1 is SGDLS and CDR2 is YYNGEE. This CDR3 has 19 amino acids. The ends lost 3 bases at V and 0 bases at J; junction bases unmatched: 11. CDR3 loop: CASSDPWDRSSSYNSPLHF. In DNA, the CDR3 is TGTGCCAGCAGCGACCCTTGGGACAGGTCGAGCTCCTATAATTCACCCCTCCACTTT.

The chain carries TRBV29-1 and TRBJ2-1, with TRBD2 identical over 7 bases. The CDR3 spans 12 residues. Germline V gene lookup returns CDR1 SQVTM and CDR2 ANQGSEA. V gave up 6 bases and J gave up 7 bases; unmatched junction bases: 6. The CDR3 nucleotides are TGCAGCGTGGGAGGGAGACGAAATGAGCAGTTCTTC. Translating gives CSVGGRRNEQFF.

The CDR3 loop is CASSVGLAGASDTQYF. CDR3 DNA sequence: TGTGCCAGCAGCGTGGGACTAGCGGGGGCCTCAGATACGCAGTATTTT. J is TRBJ2-3 and V is TRBV7-9; TRBD2 aligns across 14 bases. Trimming removed 5 bases from V and 4 bases from J; junction bases left unmatched: 5. CDR1 SEHNR and CDR2 FQNEAQ come from the germline V gene (reference sequence). The CDR3 has 16 residues.

The gene calls are TRBV27 and TRBJ2-7; 7 positions match TRBD1. This CDR3 comprises 16 residues. CDR1 is MNHEY and CDR2 is SMNVEV in the germline V gene (reference sequence). The trim removed 5 bases at V and 0 bases at J, leaving 10 bases unmatched. For the CDR3, the DNA is TGTGCCAGCAGTCGATACGGGACAGTAAACTCCTACGAGCAGTACTTC. Residues: CASSRYGTVNSYEQYF.

V and J are TRBV28 and TRBJ1-5; 7 bases line up with TRBD1. The CDR3 consists of 13 residues. Per the germline V gene, CDR1 is MDHEN and CDR2 is SYDVKM. With 4 bases clipped from V and 4 bases from J, the junction kept 1 base outside the gene matches. The DNA of the CDR3 is TGTGCCAGCAGTTGGGACAGTAATCAGCCCCAGCATTTT. Its translation is CASSWDSNQPQHF.

The genes are TRBV27 and TRBJ2-1; tentatively, D is TRBD2 (6 bases). Between the trimmed V and J ends, which lost 3 bases and 9 bases, there was a span of 18 bases. The CDR3 spans 15 residues. CDR1 and CDR2 (germline): MNHEY, SMNVEV (reference sequence). As DNA, the CDR3 is TGTGCCAGCAGTTTGAGCGGGTCCTGGCCCGGTGAGCAGTTCTTC. Protein sequence: CASSLSGSWPGEQFF.

V usage is TRBV6-2 or TRBV6-3 and J usage is TRBJ1-1; D may be TRBD1 (5 bases). The CDR3 totals 15 residues. The V end was cut by 5 bases, the J end by 8 bases, with 21 bases between. Germline V lookup: CDR1 MNHEY, CDR2 SVGEGT. The CDR3 DNA sequence: TGTGCCAGCAGTCCCTCGGGACTCGGGGTTAGGGAAGCTTTCTTT. Its protein product is CASSPSGLGVREAFF.

The chain recombines TRBV7-2 with TRBJ2-1, with D tentatively TRBD2 (8 bases). Trimming took 5 bases from V and 0 from J, leaving 23 bases between them. The germline CDR1 and CDR2 sequences are SGHTA and FQGNSA. The CDR3 length is 19 residues. The CDR3 loop reads CASSPRTGGPGGSYNEQFF. The CDR3 DNA is TGTGCCAGCAGCCCCAGAACGGGAGGGCCAGGGGGCTCCTACAATGAGCAGTTCTTC. The whole variable domain, remainder taken from reference TRBV7-2 and TRBJ2-1, is GAGVSQSPSNKVTEKGKDVELRCDPISGHTALYWYRQSLGQGLEFLIYFQGNSAPDKSGLPSDRFSAERTGGSVSTLTIQRTQQEDSAVYLCASSPRTGGPGGSYNEQFFGPGTRLTVL.

V is TRBV7-8 and J is TRBJ2-1, with 10 positions matching TRBD2. Germline V gene data show CDR1 as SGHVS and CDR2 as FQNEAQ. This CDR3 region has 19 residues. The junction had 16 bases not matched to a gene; V was cut back by 5 bases and J by 3 bases. The CDR3 sequence: CASSPQWLLAGGDYNEQFF. DNA for the CDR3: TGTGCCAGCAGCCCCCAATGGCTGTTAGCGGGGGGAGACTACAATGAGCAGTTCTTC.

This chain links TRBV30 with TRBJ2-7, with 7 bases aligning to TRBD1. Germline-derived CDR1 and CDR2 are GTSNPN and SVGIG (reference sequence). With V trimmed by 3 bases and J by 0 bases, 2 bases remained unmatched. The CDR3 contains 13 residues. The CDR3 reads CAWSRGSSYEQYF. The CDR3 DNA reads as TGTGCCTGGAGCAGGGGGTCCTCCTACGAGCAGTACTTC.

This chain connects TRBV6-2 or TRBV6-3 to TRBJ2-3, with unresolved D. This CDR3 is built from 14 residues. The germline V and J ends were trimmed by 1 base and 2 bases, with 7 bases remaining between them. The V gene's germline CDR1 is MNHEY and CDR2 SVGEGT. CDR3 DNA: TGTGCCAGCAGTTACTGGGCTCCCACAGATACGCAGTATTTT. Protein product: CASSYWAPTDTQYF.

This clone was counted a single time. This chain links TRBV19 with TRBJ1-5; 7 nucleotides align to TRBD1. Germline lookup yields CDR1 LNHDA and CDR2 SQIVND (reference sequence). There are 14 residues in the CDR3. V shed 6 bases, J shed 6 bases, and the junction held 8 bases outside the gene matches. CDR3 DNA sequence: TGTGCCAGTAGCACAGGGGTGCCGCCTCAGCCCCAGCATTTT. This translates into CASSTGVPPQPQHF.